Shown below are 12 T cell receptor beta chains from a single sample sequenced in a study of response to subunit inactivated influenza vaccine. TCRdb analysed the RT-PCR reads with MiXCR anew, one entry per CDR3 protein. The repertoire has around 600,000 distinct CDR3 sequences, about 10% of them found once; the top ten carry about 11%. A further study also used this sample, focusing on T cells expressing NK-cell markers. From that paper: The cDNA for TCR beta came from 5'RACE template switching with UMIs.

The material was PBMCs from blood, obtained on the day of vaccination. Every receptor here comes from a man between 45 and 60 years old who received an inactivated influenza vaccine.

The table lists this clonotype with a few counts. J is TRBJ1-2 and V is TRBV6-6; D not certain. This CDR3 comprises 12 residues. V lost 2 bases to trimming and J lost 6 bases, with 7 bases between them. CDR1 and CDR2 from the germline V gene are MNHNY and SVGAGI (reference sequence). The CDR3 nucleotides read TGTGCCAGCAGTTACCGGTCGGATGGCTACACCTTC. It encodes CASSYRSDGYTF.

This clonotype appeared a single time. The rearrangement uses TRBV25-1 and TRBJ2-7; possibly TRBD2 for D (7 bases). This CDR3 is built from 12 residues. The germline V and J ends were trimmed by 4 bases and 7 bases, with 11 bases remaining between them. The germline V gene has CDR1 MGHDK and CDR2 SYGVNS. CDR3: CASSVGGGEQYF. For the CDR3, the DNA is TGTGCCAGCAGTGTAGGGGGGGGTGAGCAGTACTTC.

This clonotype has a handful of counts. V gene TRBV7-8 combines with J gene TRBJ2-1; 11 positions agree with TRBD2. V shed 7 bases, J shed 0 bases, and the junction held 14 bases outside the gene matches. CDR3 length equals 19 residues. The germline V gene has CDR1 SGHVS and CDR2 FQNEAQ. The CDR3 DNA reads as TGTGCCAGCATCCTCCGGGGACTAGCGGCCCTCAGCTCCTACAATGAGCAGTTCTTC. This sequence encodes CASILRGLAALSSYNEQFF.

This clonotype was seen a handful of times. The rearrangement joins TRBV7-9 to TRBJ2-7; 7 positions agree with TRBD1. V trimming: 5 bases; J trimming: 6 bases; junction bases outside the gene matches: 10. This CDR3 has 14 residues. Germline V gene data show CDR1 as SEHNR and CDR2 as FQNEAQ (reference sequence). The DNA of the CDR3 is TGTGCCAGCAGCCCCCCGACAGGGCGAGGCGAGCAGTACTTC. It translates to CASSPPTGRGEQYF.

This clonotype has only a few counts. The chain is built from TRBV4-1 and TRBJ2-5, with D perhaps TRBD1 (6 bases). The CDR3 is made up of 14 amino acids. V was clipped by 6 bases and J by 3 bases, with 14 bases between them. The germline CDR1 and CDR2 sequences are MGHRA and YSYEKL. This CDR3 reads CASSLRGSEETQYF. In DNA, the CDR3 is TGCGCCAGCAGTCTGAGGGGGTCGGAAGAGACCCAGTACTTC.

The genes are TRBV29-1 and TRBJ2-7; TRBD1 matches at 9 bases. J lost 5 bases, V lost 7 bases, and 9 bases had no gene match. The CDR3 runs to 13 residues. Germline V gene sequence: CDR1 SQVTM, CDR2 ANQGSEA. CDR3 residues: CSAGPQGAHEQYF. The CDR3 nucleotides read TGCAGCGCCGGTCCACAGGGGGCCCACGAGCAGTACTTC.

J is TRBJ2-2 and V is TRBV7-2; tentatively, D is TRBD2 (5 bases). From germline, CDR1 is SGHTA and CDR2 FQGNSA. Trimming pared 3 bases from V and 6 bases from J, leaving 14 bases between. The CDR3 has 15 residues. The CDR3 DNA reads TGTGCCAGCAGCTTTTTAGTTTATAGCGCCGGGGAGCTGTTTTTT. Amino acids: CASSFLVYSAGELFF.

V is TRBV4-3 and J is TRBJ1-2; D is undetermined. The V end lost 0 bases, the J end lost 2 bases, and 10 bases lay between the germline ends. Germline V gene sequence: CDR1 LGHNA, CDR2 YSLEER. This CDR3 region has 15 residues. This CDR3 reads CASSQDGVANYGYTF. The DNA for the CDR3 is TGCGCCAGCAGCCAAGATGGAGTCGCGAACTATGGCTACACCTTC.

This clonotype was picked up many times. The rearrangement uses TRBV4-1 and TRBJ2-1; D call uncertain. The CDR3 totals 14 residues. Germline lookup yields CDR1 MGHRA and CDR2 YSYEKL. V was clipped by 3 bases and J by 1 base, with 7 bases between them. CDR3 protein: CASSHTGSYNEQFF. Here the CDR3 DNA reads TGCGCCAGCAGCCATACTGGTTCCTACAATGAGCAGTTCTTC.

This clonotype has just a few counts. The chain combines TRBV7-8 with TRBJ2-5; D gene uncertain. Germline lookup yields CDR1 SGHVS and CDR2 FQNEAQ. V lost 4 bases and J lost 2, with 8 bases in between. The CDR3 length is 13 residues. The CDR3 DNA is TGTGCCAGCAGCTCATATACTCAAGAGACCCAGTACTTC. As protein: CASSSYTQETQYF.

This clonotype was seen many times. The V call is TRBV4-2, the J call TRBJ2-4, with D perhaps matching TRBD1 (5 bases). Trimming pared 0 bases from V and 0 bases from J, leaving 9 bases between. The CDR3 length is 16 residues. CDR1 is LGHNA and CDR2 is YNFKEQ in the germline V gene. CDR3 loop: CASSQETALAKNIQYF. The CDR3 DNA reads TGTGCCAGCAGCCAAGAGACAGCCCTAGCCAAAAACATTCAGTACTTC.

The chain uses TRBV12-3 or TRBV12-4 and TRBJ2-7; D ambiguous. Trimming removed 2 bases from V and 1 base from J, with 6 bases in between. The CDR3 totals 13 residues. The chain's CDR3 is CASSLWESYEQYF. The CDR3, as DNA: TGTGCCAGCAGTTTATGGGAATCCTACGAGCAGTACTTC.